This entry features one T cell receptor beta chain sequence. The sample belongs to a study of beta chain features in type 1 diabetes. Isolated RNA was reverse transcribed in full, so expressed TCRB transcripts were sequenced. Only in-frame clones appear in the TCRdb table, and some are missing; sequencing was by immunoSEQ multiplex PCR. The sample has 900,000 or so clones; 15% to 20% are singletons. V was shortened by 2 bases and J by 0 bases, with 12 bases between the two germline ends. The CDR3 is 15 residues long. The germline gives CDR1 SGHDT, CDR2 YYEEEE. This TCR was recovered from a young woman in good health. V and J are TRBV5-6 and TRBJ2-7, with D uncertain. Input material: naive CD4+ T cells from blood. CDR3 DNA sequence: TGTGCCAGCAGCTTAACCGGAGCAGCCTCCTACGAGCAGTACTTC. It specifies CASSLTGAASYEQYF.